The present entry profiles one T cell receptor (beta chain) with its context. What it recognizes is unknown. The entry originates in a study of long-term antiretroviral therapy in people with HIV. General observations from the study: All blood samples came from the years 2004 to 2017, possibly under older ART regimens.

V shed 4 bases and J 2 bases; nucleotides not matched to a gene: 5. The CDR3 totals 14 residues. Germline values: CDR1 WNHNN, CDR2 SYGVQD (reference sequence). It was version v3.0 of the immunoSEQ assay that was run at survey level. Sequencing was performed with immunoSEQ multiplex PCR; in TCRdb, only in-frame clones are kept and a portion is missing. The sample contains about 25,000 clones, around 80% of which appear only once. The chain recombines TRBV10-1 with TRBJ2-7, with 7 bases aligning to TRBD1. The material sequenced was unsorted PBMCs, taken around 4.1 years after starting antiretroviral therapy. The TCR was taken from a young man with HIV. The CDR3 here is CASSAGTAAYEQYF. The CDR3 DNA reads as TGCGCCAGCAGTGCCGGGACAGCAGCCTACGAGCAGTACTTC.